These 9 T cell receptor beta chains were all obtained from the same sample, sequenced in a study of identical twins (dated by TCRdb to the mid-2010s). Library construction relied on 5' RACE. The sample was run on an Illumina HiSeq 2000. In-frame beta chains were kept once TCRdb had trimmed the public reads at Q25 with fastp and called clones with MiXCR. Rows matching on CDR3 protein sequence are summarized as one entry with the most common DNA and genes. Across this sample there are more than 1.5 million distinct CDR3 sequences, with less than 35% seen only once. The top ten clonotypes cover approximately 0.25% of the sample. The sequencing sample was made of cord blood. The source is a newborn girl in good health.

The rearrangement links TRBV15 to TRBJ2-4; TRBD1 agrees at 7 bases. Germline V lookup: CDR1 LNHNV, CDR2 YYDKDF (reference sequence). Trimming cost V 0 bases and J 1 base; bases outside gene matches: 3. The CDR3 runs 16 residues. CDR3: CATSRDKQGAKNIQYF. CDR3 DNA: TGTGCCACCAGCAGAGATAAACAGGGGGCCAAAAACATTCAGTACTTC.

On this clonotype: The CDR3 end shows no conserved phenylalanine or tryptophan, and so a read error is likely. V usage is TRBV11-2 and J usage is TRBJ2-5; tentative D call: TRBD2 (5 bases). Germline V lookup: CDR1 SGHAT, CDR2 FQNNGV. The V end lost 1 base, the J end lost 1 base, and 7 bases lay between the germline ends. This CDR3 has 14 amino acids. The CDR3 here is CASSLGLAQETQYC. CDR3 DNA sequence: TGTGCCAGCAGCTTAGGGCTAGCCCAAGAGACCCAGTACTGC.

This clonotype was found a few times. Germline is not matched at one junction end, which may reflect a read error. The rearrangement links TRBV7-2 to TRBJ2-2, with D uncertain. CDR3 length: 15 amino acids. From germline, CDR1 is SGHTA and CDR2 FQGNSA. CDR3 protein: CVSSLWVPTTGELFF. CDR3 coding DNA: TGTGTCAGCAGCTTATGGGTCCCAACTACCGGGGAGCTGTTTTTT.

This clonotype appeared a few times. The CDR3: CASSSTSGRGDTQYF. The CDR3 DNA reads TGTGCCAGCAGCTCGACTAGCGGGAGAGGAGATACGCAGTATTTT. V gene TRBV7-2 combines with J gene TRBJ2-3, with 12 bases fitting TRBD2. This CDR3 spans 15 amino acids. Trimming cost V 4 bases and J 5 bases; bases outside gene matches: 4. Germline loops: CDR1 SGHTA, CDR2 FQGNSA.

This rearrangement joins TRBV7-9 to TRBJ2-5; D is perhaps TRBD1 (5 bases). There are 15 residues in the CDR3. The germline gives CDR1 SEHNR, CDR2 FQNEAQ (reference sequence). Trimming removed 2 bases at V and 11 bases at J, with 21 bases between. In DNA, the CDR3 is TGTGCCAGCAGCTTACACATAAGGACAAGGGGTTGGCAGTACTTC. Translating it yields CASSLHIRTRGWQYF.

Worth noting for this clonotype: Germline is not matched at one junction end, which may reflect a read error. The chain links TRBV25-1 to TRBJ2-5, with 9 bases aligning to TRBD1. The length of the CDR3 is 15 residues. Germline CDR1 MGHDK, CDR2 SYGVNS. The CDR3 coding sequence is TGTGCCAGCAGTGAAGTAAAGACAGGGGGGGAGACCCGGTACTTC. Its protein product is CASSEVKTGGETRYF.

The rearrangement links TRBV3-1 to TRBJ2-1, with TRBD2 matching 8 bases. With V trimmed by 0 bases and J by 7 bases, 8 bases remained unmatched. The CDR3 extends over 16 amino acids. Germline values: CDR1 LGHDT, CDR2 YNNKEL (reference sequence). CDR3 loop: CASSQDPGLGRNEQFF. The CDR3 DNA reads TGTGCCAGCAGCCAAGATCCGGGACTAGGCAGGAATGAGCAGTTCTTC.

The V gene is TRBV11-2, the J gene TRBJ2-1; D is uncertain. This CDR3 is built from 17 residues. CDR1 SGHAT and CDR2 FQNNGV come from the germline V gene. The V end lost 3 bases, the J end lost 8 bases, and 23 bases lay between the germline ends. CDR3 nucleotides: TGTGCCAGCAGCTTCACCCAACGGAGCGCCTCTGGGGATGAGCAGTTCTTC. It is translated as CASSFTQRSASGDEQFF.

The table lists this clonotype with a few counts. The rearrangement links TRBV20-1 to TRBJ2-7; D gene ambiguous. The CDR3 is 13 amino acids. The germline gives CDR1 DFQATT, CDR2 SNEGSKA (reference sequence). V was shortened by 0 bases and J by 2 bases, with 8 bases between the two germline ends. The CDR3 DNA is TGCAGTGCTAGAGATGCGACAACCTACGAGCAGTACTTC. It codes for CSARDATTYEQYF.